These 19 T cell receptor beta chains share one sample of origin, sequenced in a study of early T cells in non-severe SARS-CoV-2 infection. MiXCR, run by TCRdb on the 5' RACE reads, gives a single entry per CDR3 protein. The repertoire includes 55,000 to 80,000 distinct CDR3 sequences, roughly an eighth of them detected once, and 5.7% sits in the top ten. The sample here was whole blood, taken at baseline. The source of these receptors is an adult who was a healthcare worker with PCR-confirmed SARS-CoV-2 infection or an uninfected control (not recorded which).

The chain couples TRBV7-6 to TRBJ2-3; D perhaps matches TRBD1 (6 bases). CDR1 is SGHVS and CDR2 is FNYEAQ in the germline V gene. The CDR3 covers 17 residues. The V gene lost 5 bases and the J gene lost 3 bases, with 21 bases spanning the gap. CDR3 coding DNA: TGTGCCAGCAGCGGGGGCAGGGGCCCTACCGGGACAGATACGCAGTATTTT. Its protein is CASSGGRGPTGTDTQYF. Together with reference TRBV7-6 and TRBJ2-3, the CDR3 gives the full variable domain: GAGVSQSPRYKVTKRGQDVALRCDPISGHVSLYWYRQALGQGPEFLTYFNYEAQQDKSGLPNDRFSAERPEGSISTLTIQRTEQRDSAMYRCASSGGRGPTGTDTQYFGPGTRLTVL.

The chain has TRBV20-1 and TRBJ2-4; tentatively, D is TRBD1 (6 bases). Between the trimmed V and J ends, which lost 2 bases and 10 bases, there was a span of 12 bases. In germline, CDR1 is DFQATT, CDR2 SNEGSKA (reference sequence). This CDR3 is built from 12 residues. CDR3 DNA sequence: TGCAGTGCTAGATGGACAGACCATATTCAGTACTTC. This sequence encodes CSARWTDHIQYF.

This clonotype occurred many times. This rearrangement joins TRBV9 to TRBJ2-2; D is possibly TRBD2 (5 bases). In germline, CDR1 is SGDLS, CDR2 YYNGEE. This CDR3 spans 14 amino acids. Between the trimmed V and J ends, which lost 0 bases and 4 bases, there was a span of 7 bases. The CDR3 DNA reads TGTGCCAGCAGCGTAGCGAGCGGCACCGGGGAGCTGTTTTTT. Translating gives CASSVASGTGELFF.

The genes are TRBV5-1 and TRBJ2-7; no clear D gene. The germline gives CDR1 SGHRS, CDR2 YFSETQ. V dropped 3 bases and J dropped 5 bases, with 9 bases sitting between them. The CDR3 sequence is 12 residues long. The CDR3 nucleotides are TGCGCCAGCAGCTCGAACATGAACGAGCAGTACTTC. Encoded protein: CASSSNMNEQYF.

This clonotype was counted between two and nine times. The chain links TRBV20-1 to TRBJ2-7; the D is unclear. Germline V gene data show CDR1 as DFQATT and CDR2 as SNEGSKA (reference sequence). This CDR3 is 14 amino acids long. V dropped 3 bases and J dropped 7 bases, with 19 bases sitting between them. CDR3 region: CSARNPQSSGEQYF. CDR3 DNA sequence: TGCAGTGCTAGGAATCCCCAGAGCTCTGGTGAGCAGTACTTC.

V is TRBV12-3 or TRBV12-4 and J is TRBJ2-1, with 9 positions matching TRBD1. Germline trimming cut 6 bases from V and 9 bases from J; bases unmatched to any gene: 9. The CDR3 length is 14 residues. This chain's CDR3 is CASRPPGQGTEQFF. In nucleotides, the CDR3 is TGTGCCAGCAGGCCGCCGGGACAGGGCACTGAGCAGTTCTTC.

This clonotype was counted many times. The chain combines TRBV5-5 with TRBJ2-1; 10 nucleotides agree with TRBD2. This CDR3 spans 15 amino acids. Germline trimming cut 4 bases from V and 6 bases from J; bases unmatched to any gene: 7. Germline CDR1 is SGHKS and CDR2 is YYEKEE (reference sequence). CDR3 sequence (DNA): TGTGCCAGCAGCCGTCTAGCGGGAGTCTCCAATGAGCAGTTCTTC. It translates to CASSRLAGVSNEQFF.

This clonotype appeared many times. The rearrangement links TRBV7-2 to TRBJ2-5, with D uncertain. CDR3 length equals 15 residues. The ends were cut back, 3 bases at V and 1 base at J, with 12 bases in the middle. Germline assignment: CDR1 SGHTA and CDR2 FQGNSA. The CDR3 region has the DNA TGTGCCAGCAGCTTTGAATCCGACCCCCAAGAGACCCAGTACTTC. Protein sequence: CASSFESDPQETQYF.

The chain has TRBV5-6 and TRBJ2-7; D not certain. The CDR3 consists of 14 residues. Trimming cost V 1 base and J 4 bases, with 12 bases left between them. CDR1 and CDR2 (germline): SGHDT, YYEEEE. The DNA for the CDR3 is TGTGCCAGCAGCTTGTCAGGCTTCGGGTACGAGCAGTACTTC. Residues: CASSLSGFGYEQYF.

This clonotype has only a few counts. J is TRBJ1-5 and V is TRBV30; 7 bases align to TRBD1. The CDR3 is 14 amino acids. From germline, CDR1 is GTSNPN and CDR2 SVGIG (reference sequence). After removal of 2 bases from V and 3 bases from J, the junction contained 4 bases not matched to a gene. CDR3 protein: CAWSHRGTNQPQHF. CDR3 nucleotide sequence: TGTGCCTGGAGTCACAGGGGCACCAATCAGCCCCAGCATTTT. Full variable domain (rest looked up from reference TRBV30 and TRBJ1-5): SQTIHQWPATLVQPVGSPLSLECTVEGTSNPNLYWYRQAAGRGLQLLFYSVGIGQISSEVPQNLSASRPQDRQFILSSKKLLLSDSGFYLCAWSHRGTNQPQHFGDGTRLSIL.

The chain uses TRBV29-1 and TRBJ2-7; TRBD2 aligns across 9 bases. Germline trimming cut 3 bases from V and 2 bases from J; bases unmatched to any gene: 2. The germline V gene has CDR1 SQVTM and CDR2 ANQGSEA. The CDR3 is made up of 13 amino acids. The CDR3 here is CSVERLAAYEQYF. CDR3 DNA: TGCAGCGTTGAGCGACTAGCGGCCTACGAGCAGTACTTC.

This clonotype has a count of ten or more. CDR3 nucleotides: TGTGCCAGCAGTTCTGGACGGATTGGAAAGGGGCAGTATTTT. Protein: CASSSGRIGKGQYF. The chain is built from TRBV7-9 and TRBJ2-3; D is uncertain. This CDR3 has 14 amino acids. V was shortened by 6 bases and J by 11 bases, with 21 bases between the two germline ends. CDR1 and CDR2 from the germline V gene are SEHNR and FQNEAQ (reference sequence). Full variable domain (remainder filled in from reference TRBV7-9 and TRBJ2-3): DTGVSQNPRHKITKRGQNVTFRCDPISEHNRLYWYRQTLGQGPEFLTYFQNEAQLEKSRLLSDRFSAERPKGSFSTLEIQRTEQGDSAMYLCASSSGRIGKGQYFGPGTRLTVL.

The rearrangement joins TRBV6-5 to TRBJ1-1; D gene uncertain. Germline V CDR1 and CDR2: MNHEY, SVGAGI. V was cut by 0 bases and J by 2 bases, with 10 bases left in between. CDR3 length equals 15 residues. The CDR3 is CASSYSKASNTEAFF. In DNA form, the CDR3 reads TGTGCCAGCAGTTACTCTAAGGCGTCAAACACTGAAGCTTTCTTT.

The J gene is TRBJ1-2, the V gene TRBV7-3; 7 bases agree with TRBD1. Germline CDR1 SGHTA, CDR2 FQGTGA. V lost 4 bases to trimming and J lost 2 bases; unmatched junction nucleotides: 1. CDR3 length equals 13 residues. The CDR3 coding sequence is TGTGCCAGCAGCTCCAGGGGGAACTATGGCTACACCTTC. Protein sequence: CASSSRGNYGYTF.

The CDR3 nucleotides read TGTGCCAGCACGGAAAGGGGGGGCTTGTATTCACCCCTCCACTTT. Its protein product is CASTERGGLYSPLHF. This chain links TRBV5-5 with TRBJ1-6, with D tentatively TRBD1 (6 bases). The germline V and J ends were trimmed by 6 bases and 8 bases, with 18 bases remaining between them. The CDR3 covers 15 residues. The germline CDR1 and CDR2 sequences are SGHKS and YYEKEE (reference sequence).

CDR3 region: CATSGPILAGVYGEQFF. The CDR3 nucleotides are TGTGCCACCAGTGGGCCCATACTAGCGGGAGTCTACGGTGAGCAGTTCTTC. The chain uses TRBV24-1 and TRBJ2-1; 11 nucleotides line up with TRBD2. Germline V gene data show CDR1 as KGHDR and CDR2 as SFDVKD. There are 17 residues in the CDR3. J gave up 9 bases and V 5 bases, and 14 bases lay outside the gene matches.

This clonotype occurred many times. The chain combines TRBV6-5 with TRBJ2-2; D is ambiguous. Germline CDR1 reads MNHEY; CDR2 reads SVGAGI. V was pared by 2 bases and J by 7 bases, with 17 bases between. The CDR3 is made up of 16 amino acids. Here the CDR3 DNA reads TGTGCCAGCAGTTACCTCCCTGGGGTTGGTAACGGGGAGCTGTTTTTT. Translation gives CASSYLPGVGNGELFF.

This clonotype turned up a few times. An end of the junction differs from the germline gene, which may be a read error. The chain combines TRBV20-1 with TRBJ2-3; 12 positions agree with TRBD2. The CDR3 length is 14 residues. The germline V gene encodes CDR1 DFQATT and CDR2 SNEGSKA (reference sequence). The DNA of the CDR3 is TGCAGTGCGCCGACTAGCGGGAGCAAAGATACGCAGTATTTT. It translates to CSAPTSGSKDTQYF.

This clonotype appeared a few times. The chain uses TRBV20-1 and TRBJ2-5; perhaps TRBD2 as D (7 bases). This CDR3 spans 14 amino acids. CDR1 is DFQATT, CDR2 SNEGSKA, per germline (reference sequence). With 1 base removed from V and 4 bases from J, the gap between germline ends came to 13 bases. The CDR3 DNA follows: TGCAGTGCTAGAGTCCGGGGGGCTGGAGAGACCCAGTACTTC. Residues: CSARVRGAGETQYF.